These 21 T cell receptor beta chains were all obtained from the same sample, sequenced in a study of cytomegalovirus exposure and HLA in healthy donors. The PCR ran on 60 Vbeta and 13 Jbeta primers. Produced via immunoSEQ multiplex PCR; TCRdb's table is partial and in-frame only. The sample has some 140,000 clones, 65% to 85% seen once. What was sequenced was PBMCs. The source of these receptors is a man between 18 and 29 years old in good health and CMV-seronegative.

The V and J genes are TRBV9 and TRBJ2-6, with D uncertain. Germline CDR1 SGDLS, CDR2 YYNGEE. Between the trimmed V and J ends, which lost 2 bases and 1 base, there was a span of 7 bases. The CDR3 spans 15 residues. CDR3 sequence (DNA): TGTGCCAGCAGCGTCCCAAAATCTGGGGCCAACGTCCTGACTTTC. Amino acid sequence: CASSVPKSGANVLTF.

This chain connects TRBV11-2 to TRBJ1-6; D possibly corresponds to TRBD1 (5 bases). The CDR3 is 16 residues long. Germline V lookup: CDR1 SGHAT, CDR2 FQNNGV. Deletions cut 5 bases from V and 10 bases from J, with 21 bases between. The CDR3 coding sequence is TGTGCCAGCAGCCTGAGGGTCAGGCGGGGGGAATCACCCCTCCACTTT. This sequence encodes CASSLRVRRGESPLHF.

The chain has TRBV5-1 and TRBJ2-5, with 12 bases matching TRBD1. CDR1 is SGHRS, CDR2 YFSETQ, per germline. This CDR3 has 16 amino acids. V was clipped by 7 bases and J by 5 bases; unmatched bases: 12. The DNA for the CDR3 is TGCGCCAGCGGGGGGGGACAGGGGGCCGGACGGGAGACCCAGTACTTC. It yields the protein CASGGGQGAGRETQYF.

This chain joins TRBV27 and TRBJ2-5; no firm D call. V dropped 4 bases and J dropped 2 bases, with 5 bases sitting between them. The CDR3 runs to 12 residues. Looked up from germline, CDR1 is MNHEY and CDR2 is SMNVEV (reference sequence). CDR3 loop: CASSSQQETQYF. CDR3 nucleotides: TGTGCCAGCAGTTCCCAACAAGAGACCCAGTACTTC.

V and J are TRBV5-4 and TRBJ2-1; weak D call: TRBD1 (6 bases). Germline CDR1 reads SGHNT; CDR2 reads YYREEE (reference sequence). Between the trimmed V and J ends, which lost 3 bases and 4 bases, there was a span of 14 bases. The CDR3 consists of 15 residues. CDR3 sequence (DNA): TGTGCCAGCAGCTCACCCCTAGGGGGATACAATGAGCAGTTCTTC. It encodes CASSSPLGGYNEQFF.

This clone was counted a few times. The rearrangement links TRBV19 to TRBJ1-2; 10 bases line up with TRBD1. V lost 5 bases and J lost 8; bases outside the gene matches: 8. CDR1 and CDR2 (germline): LNHDA, SQIVND (reference sequence). CDR3 length: 14 residues. The CDR3 loop is CASSGWGQGIGYTF. The CDR3 nucleotides are TGTGCCAGTAGTGGCTGGGGACAGGGGATCGGCTACACCTTC.

This clone was found once. This chain connects TRBV6-1 to TRBJ2-5, with 7 positions matching TRBD2. The junction had 8 bases not matched to a gene; V was cut back by 4 bases and J by 9 bases. This CDR3 comprises 13 residues. The germline CDR1 and CDR2 sequences are MNHNS and SASEGT. The CDR3 bases are TGTGCCAGCAGTGTCTCTAGGGGAGGGGCCCAGTACTTC. Encoded protein: CASSVSRGGAQYF.

This sequence joins TRBV18 and TRBJ2-7; the D gene is possibly TRBD1 (6 bases). The CDR3 length is 13 residues. Looked up from germline, CDR1 is KGHSH and CDR2 is LQKENI. Deletions cut 5 bases from V and 4 bases from J, with 12 bases between. The CDR3 sequence is CASSVRTEYEQYF. The CDR3 bases are TGTGCCAGCTCAGTCAGGACAGAATACGAGCAGTACTTC.

The J gene is TRBJ2-5, the V gene TRBV5-6; the match to TRBD2 covers 11 bases. The CDR3 extends over 15 amino acids. Unmatched junction bases numbered 7, after V lost 7 bases and J lost 2 bases. Germline V lookup: CDR1 SGHDT, CDR2 YYEEEE. The CDR3 reads CASRLAGGFQETQYF. The DNA of the CDR3 is TGTGCCAGCCGGCTAGCGGGGGGCTTTCAAGAGACCCAGTACTTC.

V usage is TRBV10-3 and J usage is TRBJ2-5; D is perhaps TRBD2 (6 bases). The germline CDR1 and CDR2 sequences are ENHRY and SYGVKD. This CDR3 contains 11 residues. V lost 10 bases and J lost 1, with 7 bases in between. As DNA, the CDR3 is TGTGCCAGCGGGGCCCAAGAGACCCAGTACTTC. Translation: CASGAQETQYF.

The chain links TRBV15 to TRBJ2-1; tentative D call: TRBD1 (6 bases). V was clipped by 5 bases and J by 3 bases, with 11 bases between them. Germline CDR1 reads LNHNV; CDR2 reads YYDKDF (reference sequence). There are 14 residues in the CDR3. The CDR3: CATSDGQIYNEQFF. The CDR3, as DNA: TGTGCCACCAGCGATGGACAGATCTACAATGAGCAGTTCTTC.

Worth noting for this clone: Germline is not matched at one junction end, which may reflect a read error. J is TRBJ1-3 and V is TRBV7-9; a weak D match, TRBD1 (6 bases). The V gene's germline CDR1 is SEHNR and CDR2 FQNEAQ (reference sequence). This CDR3 region has 17 residues. CDR3 DNA: TGTTCCAGCAGCGTTATACAGGGAATGAGCTCTGGAAACACCATATATTTT. It specifies CSSSVIQGMSSGNTIYF.

The chain combines TRBV7-2 with TRBJ1-4; 7 nucleotides line up with TRBD1. The germline V gene encodes CDR1 SGHTA and CDR2 FQGNSA. The CDR3 contains 14 residues. The J segment lost 5 bases and the V segment lost 4 bases, leaving 4 bases of the junction unmatched. Here the CDR3 reads CASSYRGQNEKLFF. The CDR3 bases are TGTGCCAGCAGCTACAGGGGTCAAAATGAAAAACTGTTTTTT.

This rearrangement joins TRBV19 to TRBJ2-5; 7 nucleotides agree with TRBD1. Germline CDR1 reads LNHDA; CDR2 reads SQIVND (reference sequence). J gave up 2 bases and V 9 bases, and 9 bases lay outside the gene matches. There are 14 residues in the CDR3. The CDR3 region has the DNA TGTGCCAGCCTAAGACAGGGAGAACAAGAGACCCAGTACTTC. Protein sequence: CASLRQGEQETQYF.

J is TRBJ1-2 and V is TRBV7-2; TRBD1 matches at 7 bases. This CDR3 is built from 14 residues. V lost 5 bases to trimming and J lost 5 bases; unmatched junction nucleotides: 8. CDR1 is SGHTA, CDR2 FQGNSA, per germline. CDR3 DNA: TGTGCCAGCAGCGAATATACAGGGGTTTATGGCTACACCTTC. Encoded protein: CASSEYTGVYGYTF. Based on the CDR3 plus reference TRBV7-2 and TRBJ1-2, the full variable domain is GAGVSQSPSNKVTEKGKDVELRCDPISGHTALYWYRQSLGQGLEFLIYFQGNSAPDKSGLPSDRFSAERTGGSVSTLTIQRTQQEDSAVYLCASSEYTGVYGYTFGSGTRLTVV.

The chain recombines TRBV18 with TRBJ1-1, with 8 bases lining up with TRBD1. This CDR3 has 17 residues. V shed 1 base and J 1 base; nucleotides not matched to a gene: 8. Germline CDR1 KGHSH, CDR2 LQKENI. CDR3 protein: CASSPLFGQGENTEAFF. Here the CDR3 DNA reads TGTGCCAGCTCACCACTTTTCGGACAGGGCGAGAACACTGAAGCTTTCTTT.

The CDR3 region is CASSGMTGGSYNSPLHF. Here the CDR3 DNA reads TGTGCCAGCAGCGGAATGACAGGCGGGTCTTATAATTCACCCCTCCACTTT. This chain links TRBV5-4 with TRBJ1-6; tentatively, D is TRBD1 (6 bases). The CDR3 totals 17 residues. Germline CDR1 and CDR2: SGHNT and YYREEE (reference sequence). Trimming stripped 4 bases from V and 4 bases from J, with 18 bases between.

The chain carries TRBV5-6 and TRBJ2-5; 8 bases are a match to TRBD2. The V and J ends lost 2 bases and 9 bases, in that order; junction bases with no gene match: 6. This CDR3 comprises 13 residues. Germline V gives CDR1 SGHDT, CDR2 YYEEEE. CDR3 nucleotides: TGTGCCAGCAGCTTTGACCCCGGGGGGGCCCAGTACTTC. It is translated as CASSFDPGGAQYF.

The chain links TRBV19 to TRBJ2-7, with 9 bases matching TRBD1. CDR3 size: 13 residues. The ends lost 6 bases at V and 6 bases at J; junction bases unmatched: 6. The V gene's germline CDR1 is LNHDA and CDR2 SQIVND (reference sequence). The CDR3: CASSRQGVFEQYF. The CDR3 nucleotides are TGTGCCAGTAGCAGACAGGGGGTCTTCGAGCAGTACTTC.

This rearrangement joins TRBV6-5 to TRBJ1-3; 7 bases map to TRBD1. The CDR3 consists of 15 residues. Germline V lookup: CDR1 MNHEY, CDR2 SVGAGI. V lost 0 bases, J lost 4 bases, and 3 bases stayed unmatched. The CDR3 is CASSYSGTAGNTIYF. The CDR3, as DNA: TGTGCCAGCAGTTACTCCGGGACAGCAGGAAACACCATATATTTT.

This chain uses TRBV7-3 with TRBJ1-2, with D possibly matching TRBD1 (6 bases). The germline CDR1 and CDR2 sequences are SGHTA and FQGTGA. The CDR3 loop spans 13 amino acids. Trimming shortened V by 1 base and J by 7 bases, and 10 bases separated the two germline ends. DNA for the CDR3: TGTGCCAGCAGCTTAAACAGGGTGGTTGGCTACACCTTC. Protein product: CASSLNRVVGYTF.